The clone carrying this T cell receptor (beta chain) was seen a few times. Its specificity is unknown. These data originate in a study of cytomegalovirus exposure and HLA in healthy donors. Study observations and caveats: It was about 150 TCR beta chains that were listed as cytomegalovirus-associated. Usually a TCR sequence was rare, but some public TCRs were found in many donors. Subsequent analysis showed first-cohort TCR clusters tending to co-occur in some 120 validation repertoires. Published work reported that the classifier diagnosed cytomegalovirus status with high specificity and sensitivity.

The protocol was immunoSEQ multiplex PCR, while the TCRdb copy is restricted to in-frame clones and leaves out a portion. The data show some 270,000 clones, with 65% to 90% seen just once and 1% held by the top ten. The V gene's germline CDR1 is SNHLY and CDR2 FYNNEI. V trimming: 6 bases; J trimming: 7 bases; junction bases outside the gene matches: 10. The CDR3 contains 16 residues. The sequence derives from a woman between 18 and 29 years old in good health and CMV-seronegative. The sample was PBMCs. The chain uses TRBV2 and TRBJ1-5; TRBD1 aligns across 12 bases. CDR3 coding DNA: TGTGCCAGCAGCCTGGGGACAGGGGGCCAGGGGCAGCCCCAGCATTTT. It specifies CASSLGTGGQGQPQHF.